This section outlines one T cell receptor beta chain sequence together with its context. Its antigen is not yet known. One base away there is no much larger clone; base qualities are not given. The data derive from a study of OX40 agonist ivuxolimab in advanced cancers. Describing the broader study: The costimulatory receptor OX40 (CD134) was targeted by ivuxolimab, a fully human IgG2 agonistic monoclonal antibody. In the dose-escalation cohort, 65% to 90% of patients were male, and the mean age was approximately 55 years, with a range of about 23 to 85. Partial responses occurred in three dose-escalation patients: two with cutaneous melanoma and one with hepatocellular carcinoma. Peripheral TCRbeta sequencing was intended to test whether TCR sequence diversity was altered and clonal T-cell expansion was caused by ivuxolimab. Prior anti-PD-1, anti-PD-L1 or anti-CTLA-4 therapy was permitted, and less than 45% of dose-escalation patients had received checkpoint inhibitors. Intravenous ivuxolimab was administered to patients every 2 weeks at six dose levels: 0.01, 0.1, 0.3, 1.5, 3 and 10 mg/kg. The monotherapy dose-escalation portion (N ≈ 57 patients) of the phase I ivuxolimab trial is reported in the paper. Of the approximately 50 patients in dose escalation, 19 had hepatocellular carcinoma, about 15 had melanoma, 9 had renal cell carcinoma and 9 had head and neck cancer. Study-wide conclusions, independent of this receptor: The antigen specificity of the clonally expanded peripheral T cells was not determined. Partial responders in the 0.1-3.0 mg/kg groups had among the lowest normalized peripheral clonal expansion, especially among CD8+ T cells. After ivuxolimab, more expanded clones were found on average in CD8+ T cells than in CD4+ T cells. Low levels of normalized T-cell clonal expansion were also seen in some patients who did not respond. At doses of 0.1 to 3.0 mg/kg, clonal expansion of both CD4+ and CD8+ T cells in blood was seen between baseline and week 6.

Patients with a history of autoimmune disease or receiving systemic immunosuppression were excluded from the trial. Peripheral blood for TCR sequencing was drawn from every dose cohort at baseline, at cycle 4 day 1 and at cycle 7 day 1. The samples were taken from a phase I, first-in-human, multicenter, open-label dose-escalation trial of ivuxolimab. Adults with locally advanced or metastatic melanoma, renal cell, hepatocellular, or head and neck squamous cell carcinoma were enrolled in the trial. Before TCR sequencing, CD4+ T cells and CD8+ T cells from peripheral blood were sorted into separate populations. Genomic DNA was isolated from the sorted cells so that the TCRbeta CDR3 region could be sequenced. TCRbeta CDR3 regions were sequenced using the immunoSEQ Assay. Not all clones reach the TCRdb copy of this immuneACCESS table, which keeps in-frame sequences only. Checked studies attribute under half of the gap to unresolved V genes and leave the rest unexplained. The sample has 73,000 or so clones on record, 70% to 90% of them singletons. Clones ranked in the top ten supply 0.75% of the sample.

Trimming costs V 4 bases and J 3 bases, and their ends lie 18 bases apart. Looking up the germline V gene yields CDR1 SGDLS and CDR2 YYNGEE. The CDR3 spans 16 residues, from the cysteine through the phenylalanine. Of the read, only the CDR3 DNA is kept; its 48 bases are in frame from base 1. The chain is encoded by TRBV9 joined to TRBJ2-3; the D element might be TRBD1 or TRBD2, as each aligns at 6 bases. The sample was CD4+ or CD8+ T cells sorted from blood, taken in a trial of the OX40 agonist ivuxolimab. The receptor comes from an adult with an advanced solid tumor such as melanoma, head and neck, liver or kidney cancer. CDR3 loop: CASSSGGIGGTDTQYF. The nucleotide sequence is given as TGTGCCAGCAGCTCAGGAGGTATAGGGGGGACAGATACGCAGTATTTT.